A selection of T cell receptor beta chains follows, all from one sample in a study of T cell responses to AZD1222 COVID-19 vaccine. Some clones are missing from TCRdb's copy, which holds only in-frame ones; the method was immunoSEQ multiplex PCR. Counted here are around 30,000 clones, roughly 90% occurring once; the ten biggest clones make up around 45%. The material was peripheral blood, obtained on day 0 of AZD1222 vaccination. These receptors all stem from an adult in good health. Both conserved end residues are part of each CDR3. The D gene is left open where the match is weak. Only some rows state a clone size, as once, few, many or a class for expanded clones.

>TRBV10-2|-|TRBD1|TRBJ1-4
CASSSERWTGDEKLFF
TGCGCCAGCAGCTCTGAACGGTGGACAGGGGATGAAAAACTGTTTTTT
>TRBV6-5|-|TRBD1|TRBJ2-1
CASRQGQHIYNEQFF
TGTGCCAGCCGGCAGGGACAGCACATCTACAATGAGCAGTTCTTC
>TRBV5-1|-|TRBD1|TRBJ2-7
CASSPGQGVNEQYF
TGCGCCAGCAGCCCGGGACAGGGGGTAAACGAGCAGTACTTC
>TRBV15|few|-|TRBJ1-5
CATSRGGAGVNSQPQHF
TGTGCCACCAGCAGAGGTGGGGCGGGCGTAAATTCCCAGCCCCAGCATTTT
>TRBV19|-|-|TRBJ1-3
CATHPVAAGNTIYF
TGTGCCACCCACCCTGTAGCAGCTGGAAACACCATATATTTT
>TRBV25-1|once|-|TRBJ2-3
CASSEAGTNTQYF
TGTGCCAGCAGTGAGGCGGGGACCAATACGCAGTATTTT
>TRBV5-1|-|-|TRBJ2-1
CASSFGDSEQFF
TGCGCCAGCAGCTTTGGAGATAGTGAGCAGTTCTTC
>TRBV4-3|-|TRBD1|TRBJ1-4
CASSQGATGINEKLFF
TGCGCCAGCAGCCAGGGAGCGACAGGGATAAATGAAAAACTGTTTTTT
>TRBV7-9|-|-|TRBJ1-4
CASSFAGAGEKLFF
TGTGCCAGCAGCTTTGCGGGGGCGGGGGAAAAACTGTTTTTT
>TRBV5-4|-|TRBD2|TRBJ2-5
CASSLGSSGALKETQYF
TGTGCCAGCAGCTTGGGGTCTAGCGGGGCGCTAAAAGAGACCCAGTACTTC